This T cell receptor (beta chain) derives from a study of long-term antiretroviral therapy in people with HIV. Whole-study results and caveats: Patients on ART gained diversity, which nonetheless stayed below transplant donor controls. Someone took the blood between the mid-2000s and the late 2010s, maybe while older ART regimens were in use.

The V gene lost 1 base and the J gene lost 11 bases, with 18 bases spanning the gap. The CDR3 consists of 16 residues. Germline CDR1 reads SGHTA; CDR2 reads FQGNSA. Regarding this clone: The antigen remains unidentified.

Samples were assayed with immunoSEQ v3.0 at survey level. Sequenced by immunoSEQ multiplex PCR; TCRdb stores in-frame clones only, minus some. The table has tens of thousands of clones, about 80% seen once; the top ten hold more than 15%. There were no participants with HIV treated outside the United States. The sequence came from a man in his forties with HIV. The specimen comprised unsorted PBMCs, sampled 0.5 years before starting antiretroviral therapy. V usage is TRBV7-2 and J usage is TRBJ1-6, with D perhaps matching TRBD1 (5 bases). Here the CDR3 DNA reads TGTGCCAGCAGCTTAGGGGGCGCAGGGTTCGGTGCACCCCTCCACTTT. The encoded protein is CASSLGGAGFGAPLHF. Based on the CDR3 plus reference TRBV7-2 and TRBJ1-6, the full variable domain is GAGVSQSPSNKVTEKGKDVELRCDPISGHTALYWYRQSLGQGLEFLIYFQGNSAPDKSGLPSDRFSAERTGGSVSTLTIQRTQQEDSAVYLCASSLGGAGFGAPLHFGNGTRLTVT.